These 4 T cell receptor beta chains were sequenced from one sample in a study of cytomegalovirus exposure and HLA in healthy donors. Profiled with immunoSEQ multiplex PCR; TCRdb holds only in-frame clones, not every one. Counted here are about 140,000 clones, roughly 86% occurring once; the ten biggest clones make up almost 1.5%. The material sequenced was PBMCs. Source of these receptors: a woman in her thirties in good health and CMV-seronegative.

This CDR3 reads CASSRQASHEQYF. The CDR3 nucleotides read TGTGCCAGCAGCCGACAGGCCAGCCACGAGCAGTACTTC. The chain carries TRBV9 and TRBJ2-7; a possible D gene is TRBD1 (6 bases). The germline V and J ends were trimmed by 4 bases and 5 bases, with 13 bases remaining between them. Germline lookup yields CDR1 SGDLS and CDR2 YYNGEE. The length of the CDR3 is 13 residues. The whole variable domain, filled in from reference TRBV9 and TRBJ2-7, reads DSGVTQTPKHLITATGQRVTLRCSPRSGDLSVYWYQQSLDQGLQFLIQYYNGEERAKGNILERFSAQQFPDLHSELNLSSLELGDSALYFCASSRQASHEQYFGPGTRLTVT.

The chain uses TRBV5-5 and TRBJ2-5, with 10 nucleotides matching TRBD2. Trimming cost V 4 bases and J 2 bases; bases outside gene matches: 8. CDR3 length equals 16 residues. Germline V gene lookup returns CDR1 SGHKS and CDR2 YYEKEE (reference sequence). CDR3 nucleotide sequence: TGTGCCAGCAGCCTGACCACGACTAGCGGGCAAGAGACCCAGTACTTC. Its protein is CASSLTTTSGQETQYF. The whole variable domain, filled in from reference TRBV5-5 and TRBJ2-5, reads DAGVTQSPTHLIKTRGQQVTLRCSPISGHKSVSWYQQVLGQGPQFIFQYYEKEERGRGNFPDRFSARQFPNYSSELNVNALLLGDSALYLCASSLTTTSGQETQYFGPGTRLLVL.

Only a few counts were recorded for this clone. DNA of the CDR3: TGTGCCAGCAGCATAAGGACAGAACATTTCTATGGCTACACCTTC. Translated, it gives CASSIRTEHFYGYTF. The V gene is TRBV7-8, the J gene TRBJ1-2; perhaps TRBD1 as D (6 bases). Germline V lookup: CDR1 SGHVS, CDR2 FQNEAQ. The V gene lost 5 bases and the J gene lost 4 bases, with 17 bases spanning the gap. This CDR3 has 15 residues.

Only a few counts were recorded for this clone. The V and J genes are TRBV5-5 and TRBJ2-5, with D unresolved. V lost 0 bases and J 1 base, leaving 4 bases between the germline ends. This CDR3 region has 13 residues. Germline-derived CDR1 and CDR2 are SGHKS and YYEKEE (reference sequence). The CDR3 loop is CASSLAVQETQYF. The DNA for the CDR3 is TGTGCCAGCAGCTTGGCCGTCCAAGAGACCCAGTACTTC. The full variable domain, its missing parts supplied by reference TRBV5-5 and TRBJ2-5, is DAGVTQSPTHLIKTRGQQVTLRCSPISGHKSVSWYQQVLGQGPQFIFQYYEKEERGRGNFPDRFSARQFPNYSSELNVNALLLGDSALYLCASSLAVQETQYFGPGTRLLVL.